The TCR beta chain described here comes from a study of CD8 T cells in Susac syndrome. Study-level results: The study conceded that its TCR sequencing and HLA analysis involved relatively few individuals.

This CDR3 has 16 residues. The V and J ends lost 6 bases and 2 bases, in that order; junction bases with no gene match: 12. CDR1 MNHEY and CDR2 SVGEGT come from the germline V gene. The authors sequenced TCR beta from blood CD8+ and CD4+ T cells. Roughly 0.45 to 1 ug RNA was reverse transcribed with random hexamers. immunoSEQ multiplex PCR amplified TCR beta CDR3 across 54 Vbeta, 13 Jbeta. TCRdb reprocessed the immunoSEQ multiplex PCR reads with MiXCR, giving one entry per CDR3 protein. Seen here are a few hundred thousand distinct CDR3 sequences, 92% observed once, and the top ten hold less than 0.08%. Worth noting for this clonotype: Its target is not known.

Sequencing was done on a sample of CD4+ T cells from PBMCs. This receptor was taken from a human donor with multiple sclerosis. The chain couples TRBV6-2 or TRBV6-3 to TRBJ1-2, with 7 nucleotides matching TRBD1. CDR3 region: CASRSHTGVWNYGYTF. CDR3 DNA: TGTGCCAGCAGATCCCATACAGGGGTCTGGAACTATGGCTACACCTTC.